This record concerns one TCR beta chain sequence. Original handling: Reference gene primer amplification yielded estimated nucleated cell counts. Sequencing was performed with immunoSEQ multiplex PCR; in TCRdb, only in-frame clones are kept and a portion is missing. The V and J calls and clone size were taken over from that table, and D and trimming were inferred from the DNA. The sample lists roughly 200,000 clones, 70% to 80% occurring once. This sample stems from a study of blood T cell repertoires in COVID-19. Overall study context: The United States, Italy and Spain supplied acute and convalescent COVID-19 samples. T cells, B-cell-depleted T cells, or PBMCs provided the cDNA or gDNA that served as material.

The Seattle patients joined while their infection was active and were tracked longitudinally afterward. Trimming cost V 5 bases and J 8 bases; bases outside gene matches: 10. The CDR3 is made up of 15 amino acids. Per the germline V gene, CDR1 is LGHDT and CDR2 is YNNKEL (reference sequence). The receptor was derived from a woman aged 40 to 50 with COVID-19, enrolled during active disease. The J gene is TRBJ1-4, the V gene TRBV3-1 (or the pseudogene TRBV3-2), with 8 positions matching TRBD1. The source material was peripheral blood. The CDR3: CASSYPTGAVEKLFF. Written as DNA, the CDR3 is TGTGCCAGCAGCTACCCGACAGGGGCTGTCGAAAAACTGTTTTTT.